This entry is about one TCR beta chain. The clone's antigen remains unknown. Within one base of it there is no much larger clone, and no base qualities were kept. Library prep was done by PCR. At the Johns Hopkins FTIC core, DNA from the cultured CD4+ T cells underwent TCR sequencing with the Oncomine TCR Beta short-read assay. Genomic DNA was extracted from the cultured CD4+ T cells with the QIAamp micro DNA kit. Oncomine TCR Beta libraries from cultured CD4+ T cells were pooled using unique dual indexes and sequenced on an Illumina iSeq 100. The original methods were these. Non-productive sequences were filtered out, and CDR3s that did not start with C, did not end with F or W, or were shorter than 7 amino acids were discarded. The MANAFEST web application was used to identify antigen-specific clonotypes by comparing peptide-stimulated wells against reference wells and other culture wells. For a clone to be called positive, the clone needed an FDR below 0.05, an odds ratio above 5, and a productive frequency above 0.1% in at least two of three replicate wells. A clonotype was classed as cross-reactive if the clonotype showed significant expansion both in SARS-CoV-2 spike wells and in at least one common cold coronavirus spike condition. CDR3 homology was assessed with Levenshtein distances (stringdist) and unrooted phylogenetic trees (ape) in R version 3.6.1. TCRdb's own reprocessing of the public reads used fastp at Q25 and MiXCR and kept productive beta chains. Duplicate CDR3 protein sequences are folded into a single record with the most common DNA and genes. TCRdb, not the authors, supplied the V and J calls. For this sample the table gives about 7,800 distinct CDR3 sequences, of which approximately 41% were detected only once. About a third of the sample rests with the top ten.

This sample is drawn from a study of vaccination and CD4 T cells after COVID-19 (dated by TCRdb to about 2022). A note on the overall study: Six males and four females were included in the convalescent cohort, with two Hispanic individuals, seven Caucasians, two Asians and one multiracial person represented. In control cultures, a CEFX viral epitope pool was used as positive control, an HIV-1 Nef peptide pool was used as negative control, or no peptide was added. The spike-specific CD4+ TCR repertoire was compared before and after mRNA vaccination in 10 COVID-19 convalescent patients and a few infection-naive healthy vaccine recipients. Post-COVID blood samples were collected from convalescent patients a median of approximately 93 days after diagnosis, with a range of roughly 35 to 180 days. Each participant got two doses of either the Pfizer-BioNTech BNT162b2 vaccine (n=8) or the Moderna mRNA-1273 vaccine (n=2). In an earlier paper using these donors, memory CD4+ T cell crossreactivity between SARS-CoV-2 and common cold coronavirus spike proteins was assessed at the TCR clonotype level. The time from the second vaccine dose to post-vaccine blood sampling had a median of roughly 77 days and ranged from about 14 to 250 days. Overlapping spike peptide pools from SARS-CoV-2 and from the common cold coronaviruses HCoV-NL63, HCoV-OC43 and HCoV-229E were used as culture stimuli.

Beyond this particular receptor, the publication reports: The median number of SARS-CoV-2-reactive clonotypes rose from about 19 after infection to around 40 after vaccination, but the change was not significant. In convalescent patients, a median around 90% of post-vaccine SARS-CoV-2-reactive clones were detected only after vaccination, suggesting vaccine-specific priming. Nearly all vaccine-specific clones in convalescent patients (304 of 307) were mono-reactive for SARS-CoV-2 spike rather than cross-reactive with common cold coronaviruses. The study included relatively few convalescent patients and did not analyze early timepoints after natural infection.

CDR1 and CDR2 are read off the germline V gene as SGHTA and FQGTGA. Relative to germline, V is missing 5 bases and J is missing 8 bases, with 19 bases of the junction outside any gene match. Counted from cysteine to phenylalanine, this CDR3 has 18 amino acids. Just CDR3 DNA is preserved here, 54 bases in frame from base 1. What this sample's treatment or condition label stands for: roughly 11-day PBMC culture with coronavirus spike peptide pools or control peptides (ViraFEST assay). CD4+ T cells from unexposed donors were collected before the COVID-19 pandemic (2011-2018). The ViraFEST assay, used in the study, expanded antigen-specific T cells with peptide pools and then identified the expanded clonotypes through TCR sequencing. Roughly 2.1 million PBMCs per well were cultured in IMDM with approximately 5% human AB serum and 7.5 to 10 IU/ml IL-2, plus 10 ug/ml peptide pools. On days 3 and 7, half of the culture medium was replaced with fresh IL-2-containing medium. CD4+ T cells were isolated after roughly eleven days of culture through negative selection using the EasySep CD4+ T cell isolation kit. Unexposed donor CD4+ T cells were tested for reactivity to SARS-CoV-2 S and N and four common cold coronavirus spike pools, as cell number allowed. Ficoll-Paque Plus gradient centrifugation was used to isolate PBMCs from whole blood, and the isolated PBMCs were then either used fresh or cryopreserved at -140C. Each culture condition was generally run in triplicate wells. Leukapheresis product for the unexposed donors was bought commercially.

The sequencing input was CD4+ T cells from blood, cultured in vitro. The rearranged segments are TRBV7-3 and TRBJ2-1; 9 of the junction bases match TRBD2. This sequence originates from a human donor in good health. The CDR3 corresponds to CASSTYSSSGANKDEQFF. DNA sequence: TGTGCCAGCAGCACATATTCGTCTAGCGGGGCCAATAAGGATGAGCAGTTCTTC. Where the CDR3 stops, the reference TRBV7-3 and TRBJ2-1 genes take over; the full variable domain is GAGVSQTPSNKVTEKGKYVELRCDPISGHTALYWYRQSLGQGPEFLIYFQGTGAADDSGLPNDRFFAVRPEGSVSTLKIQRTERGDSAVYLCASSTYSSSGANKDEQFFGPGTRLTVL.